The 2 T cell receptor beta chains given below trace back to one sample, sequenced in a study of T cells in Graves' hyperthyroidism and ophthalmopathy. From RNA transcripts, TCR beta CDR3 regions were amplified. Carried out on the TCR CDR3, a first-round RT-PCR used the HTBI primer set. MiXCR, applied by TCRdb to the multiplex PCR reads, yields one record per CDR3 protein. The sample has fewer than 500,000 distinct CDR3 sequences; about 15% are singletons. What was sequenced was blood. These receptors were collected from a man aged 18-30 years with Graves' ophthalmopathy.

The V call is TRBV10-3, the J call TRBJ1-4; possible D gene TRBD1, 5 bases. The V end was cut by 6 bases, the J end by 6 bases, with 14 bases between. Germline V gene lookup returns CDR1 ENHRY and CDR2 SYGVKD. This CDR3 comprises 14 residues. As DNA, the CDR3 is TGTGCCATCAGAGCCGGGACCGGGGATGAAAAACTGTTTTTT. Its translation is CAIRAGTGDEKLFF.

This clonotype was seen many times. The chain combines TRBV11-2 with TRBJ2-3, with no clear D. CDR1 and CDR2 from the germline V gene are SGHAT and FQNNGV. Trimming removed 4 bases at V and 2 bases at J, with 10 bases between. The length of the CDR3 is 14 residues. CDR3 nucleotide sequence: TGTGCCAGCAGCTCCCAGGTTGCCACAGATACGCAGTATTTT. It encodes CASSSQVATDTQYF.